Following are 26 T cell receptor beta chains from one sample sequenced in a study of spatial heterogeneity in lung cancer (dated 2019 in TCRdb). Results and caveats for the whole study, not just this receptor: The tumor nonsynonymous mutation count correlated with the number of expanded intratumoral alpha and beta TCRs.

The time point label of this sample denotes: sample taken at primary tumor resection. The protocol used for the library was 5' RACE. The data were produced on a NextSeq 500. The raw public reads went through TCRdb reprocessing: fastp at Q25, MiXCR clone calling, in-frame beta chains kept. CDR3 protein sequences are deduplicated, and each keeps its most common genes and DNA. The table for this sample lists about 100,000 distinct CDR3 sequences; about 4.4% of them were counted only once. The ten largest clonotypes hold 21% of the sample. The antigens of these receptors remain unknown. The input for sequencing was lung tumor tissue, taken at surgery. Source of these receptors: a male donor with early-stage non-small cell lung cancer.

Many counts were recorded for this clonotype. The rearrangement uses TRBV20-1 and TRBJ2-7; D is tentatively TRBD1 or TRBD2 (5 bases each). This CDR3 has 14 residues. The V gene lost 3 bases and the J gene lost 5 bases, with 17 bases spanning the gap. Per the germline V gene, CDR1 is DFQATT and CDR2 is SNEGSKA (reference sequence). Here the CDR3 DNA reads TGCAGTGCTAGGGACGGGACCTGGGGGAACGAGCAGTACTTC. Protein sequence: CSARDGTWGNEQYF.

This clonotype showed up many times. CDR3 DNA sequence: TGTGCCAGCAGCCAACTAGCGTTTTCCTACAATGAGCAGTTCTTC. Protein: CASSQLAFSYNEQFF. The chain carries TRBV14 and TRBJ2-1; TRBD2 might be the D (6 bases). The CDR3 is 15 amino acids. The germline V and J ends were trimmed by 2 bases and 1 base, with 9 bases remaining between them. Germline V CDR1 and CDR2: SGHDN, FVKESK.

This clonotype was recorded at least ten times. J is TRBJ1-1 and V is TRBV20-1; D is perhaps TRBD1 (5 bases). Deletions cut 1 base from V and 5 bases from J, with 20 bases between. This CDR3 has 16 amino acids. Germline-derived CDR1 and CDR2 are DFQATT and SNEGSKA (reference sequence). The DNA of the CDR3 is TGCAGTGCTAGAGGGCAATCGGGGGTGGGATTGACTGAAGCTTTCTTT. Protein sequence: CSARGQSGVGLTEAFF.

The table lists this clonotype with a few counts. The V gene is TRBV20-1, the J gene TRBJ2-3, with TRBD2 matching over 15 bases. Per the germline V gene, CDR1 is DFQATT and CDR2 is SNEGSKA (reference sequence). J lost 0 bases, V lost 6 bases, and 13 bases had no gene match. The CDR3 covers 19 residues. CDR3 nucleotide sequence: TGCAGTGCCCTACCGCTCAGGACTAGCGGGAGGGCTAGCACAGATACGCAGTATTTT. Protein: CSALPLRTSGRASTDTQYF.

This clonotype was counted ten times or more. The V and J genes are TRBV27 and TRBJ1-2; a weak D match, TRBD1 (6 bases). Trimming pared 6 bases from V and 7 bases from J, leaving 21 bases between. CDR3 length: 15 residues. Per the germline V gene, CDR1 is MNHEY and CDR2 is SMNVEV (reference sequence). CDR3 sequence reads: CASSLKPDRFAGYTF. CDR3 coding DNA: TGTGCCAGCAGCCTTAAACCCGACAGGTTCGCTGGCTACACCTTC.

This clonotype was seen many times. In DNA, the CDR3 is TGCAGTGTCGAGGGTTCCTACGAGCAGTACTTC. Amino acid sequence: CSVEGSYEQYF. This chain links TRBV20-1 with TRBJ2-7, with D possibly matching TRBD2 (5 bases). This CDR3 region has 11 residues. Germline V lookup: CDR1 DFQATT, CDR2 SNEGSKA (reference sequence). Trimming cost V 7 bases and J 1 base, with 8 bases left between them.

This clonotype has ten or more counts. The V gene is TRBV28, the J gene TRBJ2-2; 9 positions match TRBD2. Germline CDR1 reads MDHEN; CDR2 reads SYDVKM. V was clipped by 2 bases and J by 7 bases; unmatched bases: 8. The CDR3 runs to 16 residues. In DNA, the CDR3 is TGTGCCAGCAGTTTACCCAGCGGGAGGTACGGCGGGGAGCTGTTTTTT. Translation gives CASSLPSGRYGGELFF.

This clonotype occurred many times. The chain combines TRBV29-1 with TRBJ2-3; 7 bases fit TRBD1. CDR1 and CDR2 from the germline V gene are SQVTM and ANQGSEA. The trim removed 3 bases at V and 1 base at J, leaving 7 bases unmatched. The CDR3 is 15 amino acids. CDR3 coding DNA: TGCAGCGTTGAGGCAGGGGGTATTGGCACAGATACGCAGTATTTT. This encodes CSVEAGGIGTDTQYF.

The chain's CDR3 is CASSVGTGVAEAFF. The CDR3 DNA is TGTGCCAGCAGTGTAGGGACAGGCGTTGCGGAAGCTTTCTTT. The V gene is TRBV12-3 or TRBV12-4, the J gene TRBJ1-1; TRBD1 matches at 8 bases. CDR3 length equals 14 residues. V trimming: 5 bases; J trimming: 8 bases; junction bases outside the gene matches: 10.

This clonotype was observed many times. V usage is TRBV29-1 and J usage is TRBJ2-1; the match to TRBD1 covers 7 bases. The CDR3 is 14 amino acids. V was clipped by 6 bases and J by 8 bases; unmatched bases: 13. Germline-derived CDR1 and CDR2 are SQVTM and ANQGSEA. CDR3 amino acids: CSVRRTGVADEQFF. The DNA for the CDR3 is TGCAGCGTACGACGAACAGGGGTAGCTGATGAGCAGTTCTTC.

This clonotype was counted ten times or more. The V call is TRBV28, the J call TRBJ2-1; D is perhaps TRBD1 (5 bases). Per germline, CDR1 MDHEN and CDR2 SYDVKM. V shed 4 bases and J shed 4 bases, with 17 bases lying between them. The CDR3 covers 16 residues. The CDR3 is CASSWFGAERYNEQFF. In DNA, the CDR3 is TGTGCCAGCAGTTGGTTTGGGGCGGAGCGTTACAATGAGCAGTTCTTC.

The sample holds many counts of this clonotype. The V gene is TRBV7-2, the J gene TRBJ2-1, with TRBD2 matching 10 bases. This CDR3 is 17 amino acids long. The germline CDR1 and CDR2 sequences are SGHTA and FQGNSA. V shed 1 base and J 2 bases; nucleotides not matched to a gene: 5. The CDR3 sequence is CASSLVPGTSAYNEQFF. CDR3 bases: TGTGCCAGCAGCTTAGTCCCCGGGACTAGCGCCTACAATGAGCAGTTCTTC.

This clonotype was counted many times. The V call is TRBV9, the J call TRBJ2-3, with D perhaps matching TRBD2 (6 bases). V was clipped by 3 bases and J by 2 bases, with 13 bases between them. Per the germline V gene, CDR1 is SGDLS and CDR2 is YYNGEE. CDR3 length equals 15 residues. The CDR3 spells CASSARGGFTDTQYF. The DNA of the CDR3 is TGTGCCAGCAGCGCCCGTGGGGGGTTCACAGATACGCAGTATTTT.

This clonotype was observed at least ten times. The chain is built from TRBV11-2 and TRBJ2-5, with no clear D. The CDR3 sequence is 14 residues long. Trimming shortened V by 0 bases and J by 2 bases, and 7 bases separated the two germline ends. Germline CDR1 is SGHAT and CDR2 is FQNNGV. Written as DNA, the CDR3 is TGTGCCAGCAGCTTAGAGTCAGGTCAAGAGACCCAGTACTTC. Translation: CASSLESGQETQYF.

This clonotype was counted many times. This chain links TRBV29-1 with TRBJ2-2, with a possible D match to TRBD2 (5 bases). V was pared by 4 bases and J by 6 bases, with 6 bases between. Per germline, CDR1 SQVTM and CDR2 ANQGSEA. The CDR3 runs 11 residues. CDR3 nucleotide sequence: TGCAGCGTTGGAGGGCCCGGGGAGCTGTTTTTT. Its translation: CSVGGPGELFF.

This clonotype has a count of ten or more. CDR3 in DNA: TGCGCCAGCAGCCCGCGTCCGGGAAAGCGGGAGTACGGCACCGGGGAGCTGTTTTTT. This sequence encodes CASSPRPGKREYGTGELFF. The chain recombines TRBV4-1 with TRBJ2-2, with 8 positions matching TRBD2. V lost 4 bases, J lost 4 bases, and 17 bases stayed unmatched. The CDR3 contains 19 residues. In germline, CDR1 is MGHRA, CDR2 YSYEKL.

This clonotype was picked up many times. For the CDR3, the DNA is TGTGCCAGCTCACCGTTATCTGCTTCAGGGTTCTCCGGAAACACCATATATTTT. As protein: CASSPLSASGFSGNTIYF. V is TRBV18 and J is TRBJ1-3; TRBD1 might be the D (5 bases). Trimming pared 3 bases from V and 4 bases from J, leaving 22 bases between. From germline, CDR1 is KGHSH and CDR2 LQKENI. The CDR3 is 18 amino acids.

The chain carries TRBV20-1 and TRBJ2-3; TRBD2 aligns across 8 bases. J gave up 5 bases and V 0 bases, and 13 bases lay outside the gene matches. This CDR3 comprises 17 residues. Germline V gives CDR1 DFQATT, CDR2 SNEGSKA (reference sequence). The CDR3 nucleotides are TGCAGTGCTAGAGATCTATTAGCGGGGCCCGAGGTAGATACGCAGTATTTT. It translates to CSARDLLAGPEVDTQYF.

This clonotype was counted at least ten times. The genes are TRBV12-3 or TRBV12-4 and TRBJ2-1, with D hard to call. This CDR3 has 14 residues. Between the trimmed V and J ends, which lost 2 bases and 3 bases, there was a span of 8 bases. The DNA of the CDR3 is TGTGCCAGCAGTTTAAGCATGGGCTACAATGAGCAGTTCTTC. Translated: CASSLSMGYNEQFF.

This clonotype occurred many times. This chain uses TRBV14 with TRBJ2-5; D is ambiguous. The V and J ends lost 4 bases and 1 base respectively, with 16 bases between them. Germline V lookup: CDR1 SGHDN, CDR2 FVKESK. The CDR3 is 16 amino acids. In DNA form, the CDR3 reads TGTGCCAGCAGCCGCTATAGGATTGCGGTCCAAGAGACCCAGTACTTC. This gives the protein CASSRYRIAVQETQYF.

This clonotype was observed many times. The V call is TRBV28, the J call TRBJ2-5; possibly TRBD1 for D (5 bases). Per the germline V gene, CDR1 is MDHEN and CDR2 is SYDVKM. This CDR3 is built from 15 residues. V lost 6 bases to trimming and J lost 2 bases, with 16 bases between them. CDR3 DNA sequence: TGTGCCAGCAGCCCGTACAGGCCGATTCAAGAGACCCAGTACTTC. Encoded protein: CASSPYRPIQETQYF. The entire variable domain, with the rest obtained from reference TRBV28 and TRBJ2-5, is as follows: DVKVTQSSRYLVKRTGEKVFLECVQDMDHENMFWYRQDPGLGLRLIYFSYDVKMKEKGDIPEGYSVSREKKERFSLILESASTNQTSMYLCASSPYRPIQETQYFGPGTRLLVL.

There are many counts of this clonotype. The rearrangement uses TRBV4-1 and TRBJ1-4; no clear D gene. The CDR3 covers 16 residues. In germline, CDR1 is MGHRA, CDR2 YSYEKL. Trimming shortened V by 3 bases and J by 0 bases, and 11 bases separated the two germline ends. CDR3 sequence reads: CASSHGPAATNEKLFF. In DNA form, the CDR3 reads TGCGCCAGCAGCCACGGACCTGCGGCAACTAATGAAAAACTGTTTTTT.

This clonotype was seen at least ten times. The chain joins TRBV4-1 to TRBJ2-7; no clear D. The CDR3 spans 17 residues. Germline loops: CDR1 MGHRA, CDR2 YSYEKL. Trimming took off 4 bases at V and 5 bases at J, with 24 bases between the two ends. CDR3: CASSLRPPRSASDEQYF. CDR3 sequence (DNA): TGCGCCAGCAGCCTACGCCCCCCGAGGAGTGCTTCCGACGAGCAGTACTTC.

This clonotype has at least ten counts. The V gene is TRBV4-1, the J gene TRBJ2-4; 7 bases align to TRBD2. Unmatched junction bases numbered 4, after V lost 4 bases and J lost 7 bases. Germline loops: CDR1 MGHRA, CDR2 YSYEKL. This CDR3 spans 13 amino acids. The CDR3 DNA sequence: TGCGCCAGCAGCCGGACTAGTGGCAACATTCAGTACTTC. Translated, it gives CASSRTSGNIQYF.

This clonotype was detected ten times or more. CDR3 coding DNA: TGTGCCAGCAGTTTAAGTGAGCAGTTCTTC. Amino acid sequence: CASSLSEQFF. V gene TRBV12-3 or TRBV12-4 combines with J gene TRBJ2-1, with no clear D. The CDR3 loop spans 10 amino acids. Trimming took 2 bases from V and 9 from J, leaving 2 bases between them.

In its sample, this clonotype was seen many times. The chain employs TRBV20-1 and TRBJ2-7; the match to TRBD2 covers 9 bases. The germline V gene has CDR1 DFQATT and CDR2 SNEGSKA (reference sequence). CDR3 length: 13 amino acids. V was pared by 6 bases and J by 7 bases, with 10 bases of the junction left unmatched. CDR3 region: CSATLAGSREQYF. CDR3 coding DNA: TGCAGTGCCACACTAGCGGGCTCGAGAGAGCAGTACTTC.